Listed below are T cell receptor beta chains from one sample, sequenced in a study of blood T cell repertoires in COVID-19. TCRdb's table, derived via immunoSEQ multiplex PCR, lists solely in-frame clones and lacks some. The sample lists 200,000 to 250,000 clones, about nine tenths occurring once. Sequencing input: peripheral blood. All receptors come from a man between 45 and 60 years old with acute or convalescent COVID-19. The CDR3 runs from the conserved cysteine through the conserved F or W. A D gene is named only where the DNA matches it firmly.

D,V,J,CDR3,DNA
TRBD1,TRBV5-6,TRBJ2-7,CASSSPSGTEPYEQYF,TGTGCCAGCAGCTCCCCGTCCGGGACAGAACCCTACGAGCAGTACTTC
-,TRBV7-9,TRBJ2-7,CASSPRMTASEQYF,TGTGCCAGCAGCCCACGTATGACAGCCTCCGAGCAGTACTTC
-,TRBV2,TRBJ2-2,CASSQENTGELFF,TGTGCCAGCAGTCAGGAGAACACCGGGGAGCTGTTTTTT
-,TRBV10-3,TRBJ1-1,CAISESKGGTEAFF,TGTGCCATCAGTGAGTCGAAAGGGGGCACTGAAGCTTTCTTT
TRBD1,TRBV7-8,TRBJ1-1,CASSLGRGSTEAFF,TGTGCCAGCAGCTTGGGCAGGGGGAGCACTGAAGCTTTCTTT
TRBD2,TRBV29-1,TRBJ2-1,CSVPDSRLAGSTRNEQFF,TGCAGCGTCCCCGACTCTAGACTAGCGGGGAGTACTCGCAATGAGCAGTTCTTC
-,TRBV9,TRBJ2-5,CASSDQTGYSEGTQYF,TGTGCCAGCAGCGATCAGACAGGCTATTCCGAAGGGACCCAGTACTTC
-,TRBV27,TRBJ2-6,CASSPGPLEGANVLTF,TGTGCCAGCAGTCCAGGGCCCCTAGAAGGGGCCAACGTCCTGACTTTC
TRBD1,TRBV5-6,TRBJ1-2,CASSSGGLDYGYTF,TGTGCCAGCAGCTCAGGGGGCTTGGACTATGGCTACACCTTC
-,TRBV30,TRBJ1-3,CAWSSSPSSGNTIYF,TGTGCCTGGAGTTCGTCCCCGAGCTCTGGAAACACCATATATTTT
-,TRBV3-1/TRBV3-2,TRBJ1-6,CASSQAKESSYNSPLHF,TGTGCCAGCAGCCAAGCCAAGGAGAGCTCCTATAATTCACCCCTCCACTTT
TRBD1,TRBV7-2,TRBJ2-7,CASSEGTGPYEQYF,TGTGCCAGCAGTGAGGGGACAGGACCCTACGAGCAGTACTTC
-,TRBV7-2,TRBJ2-5,CASSVVAGIPQETQYF,TGTGCCAGCAGCGTGGTTGCGGGCATACCCCAAGAGACCCAGTACTTC
TRBD1,TRBV18,TRBJ2-7,CASSPGTGAYEQYF,TGTGCCAGCTCACCCGGGACAGGGGCGTACGAGCAGTACTTC
-,TRBV5-1,TRBJ1-5,CASSFAGNQPQHF,TGCGCCAGCAGCTTTGCCGGGAATCAGCCCCAGCATTTT
TRBD1,TRBV4-1,TRBJ1-1,CASSQEGRGRTEAFF,TGCGCCAGCAGCCAAGAGGGTAGGGGGCGGACTGAAGCTTTCTTT
TRBD1,TRBV5-5,TRBJ2-1,CASSFNSGTGGLLSYNEQFF,TGTGCCAGCAGCTTCAACTCCGGGACAGGGGGTCTCCTGTCCTACAATGAGCAGTTCTTC
TRBD1,TRBV5-1,TRBJ2-1,CASSLAWDSSYNEQFF,TGCGCCAGCAGCTTGGCATGGGACAGCTCCTACAATGAGCAGTTCTTC